What follows are 5 T cell receptor beta chains derived from one specimen sequenced in a study of metastatic and nonmetastatic thyroid tumors. TCRdb re-processed the PCR reads through MiXCR. This sample has about 15,000 clones; roughly a third occur once, and the top ten carry approximately 10%. There were no patients who had received any treatment before thyroid surgery. Sequencing was performed on tumor tissue. These receptors originate from a male donor with papillary thyroid cancer or a benign thyroid nodule (not recorded which). Some clones in this sample may be carry-over from other donors' samples.

The chain is built from TRBV20-1 and TRBJ2-7; D ambiguous. The germline V and J ends were trimmed by 2 bases and 6 bases, with 8 bases remaining between them. The germline gives CDR1 DFQATT, CDR2 SNEGSKA (reference sequence). The CDR3 sequence is 11 residues long. This chain's CDR3 is CSARRGPEQYF. CDR3 nucleotides: TGCAGTGCTAGACGTGGGCCCGAGCAGTACTTC.

The chain combines TRBV7-6 with TRBJ2-1; D uncertain. V lost 6 bases to trimming and J lost 4 bases, with 16 bases between them. Looked up from germline, CDR1 is SGHVS and CDR2 is FNYEAQ. The CDR3 extends over 15 amino acids. The CDR3 DNA reads TGTGCCAGCAGGCCTCCCGTGAGAAGGTACAATGAGCAGTTCTTC. Its protein product is CASRPPVRRYNEQFF. The full variable domain, its missing parts supplied by reference TRBV7-6 and TRBJ2-1, is GAGVSQSPRYKVTKRGQDVALRCDPISGHVSLYWYRQALGQGPEFLTYFNYEAQQDKSGLPNDRFSAERPEGSISTLTIQRTEQRDSAMYRCASRPPVRRYNEQFFGPGTRLTVL.

Comment on this clone: A junction end diverges from the germline sequence, so it may reflect a read error. In the same sample, other DNA sequences code for this CDR3. The chain combines TRBV20-1 with TRBJ2-3, with D hard to call. Per germline, CDR1 DFQATT and CDR2 SNEGSKA (reference sequence). The CDR3 spans 14 residues. The CDR3 spells CSADREYHTDTQYF. The DNA of the CDR3 is TGCAGTGCTGACCGTGAATACCACACAGATACCCAGTATTTT.

This clone was counted ten times or more. The J gene is TRBJ2-1, the V gene TRBV9, with TRBD1 as a possible D gene (5 bases). Trimming pared 4 bases from V and 2 bases from J, leaving 19 bases between. Germline V gives CDR1 SGDLS, CDR2 YYNGEE. CDR3 length: 17 residues. The CDR3 region is CASSSRGAGNTYNEQFF. The CDR3 DNA follows: TGTGCCAGCAGCTCAAGAGGAGCAGGGAACACCTACAATGAGCAGTTCTTC.

The chain links TRBV11-1 to TRBJ2-2, with a tentative D call TRBD2 (6 bases). The ends were cut back, 1 base at V and 4 bases at J, with 13 bases in the middle. Germline V gene sequence: CDR1 SGHAT, CDR2 FQDESV (reference sequence). This CDR3 contains 16 residues. The CDR3 loop reads CASSLVLLASTGELFF. CDR3 nucleotide sequence: TGTGCCAGCAGCTTAGTTTTACTAGCTTCCACCGGGGAGCTGTTTTTT. Together with reference TRBV11-1 and TRBJ2-2, the CDR3 gives the full variable domain: EAEVAQSPRYKITEKSQAVAFWCDPISGHATLYWYRQILGQGPELLVQFQDESVVDDSQLPKDRFSAERLKGVDSTLKIQPAELGDSAMYLCASSLVLLASTGELFFGEGSRLTVL.